The sample holds many counts of the clone carrying this T cell receptor beta chain. Antigen specificity is unknown. The protocol was immunoSEQ multiplex PCR, while the TCRdb copy is restricted to in-frame clones and leaves out a portion. The table shows about 960,000 clones, with over 60% occurring only once. The data derive from a study of shared clonotypes between healthy human individuals. HIV-negative, healthy adults without recent acute infections or vaccinations were the donors. Partitioning of CD4+ cells yielded a CD45RA+ naive subset and a CD45RA-negative memory subset. The germline V gene encodes CDR1 MRHNA and CDR2 SNTAGT. V was pared by 8 bases and J by 2 bases, with 6 bases of the junction left unmatched. The CDR3 length is 14 residues. Study-wide findings and caveats: Sample collection involved blood only; tissue repertoires are likely different.

The material sequenced was memory CD4+ T cells sorted from blood. Subset indicated: CD45RA-negative fraction. This TCR came from a man between 18 and 29 years old in good health. The chain links TRBV6-4 to TRBJ2-3, with 8 positions matching TRBD2. The CDR3 DNA is TGTGCCAGCTCACGTAGCGGGAACACAGATACGCAGTATTTT. It specifies CASSRSGNTDTQYF.